This entry concerns a single TCR beta chain. This sample was taken from a study of cytomegalovirus exposure and HLA in healthy donors. The CDR3 is made up of 11 amino acids. V shed 6 bases and J shed 8 bases, with 7 bases lying between them. The germline CDR1 and CDR2 sequences are SEHNR and FQNEAQ (reference sequence). The primer mix had 60 Vbeta and 13 Jbeta primers. Libraries were prepared by immunoSEQ multiplex PCR; TCRdb keeps only in-frame clonotypes and omits some of them. The table has 200,000 or so clones, roughly 80% seen once; the top ten hold 0.22%. This receptor was taken from a girl aged 2-10 years in good health and CMV-seronegative. Sequenced: PBMCs. The chain links TRBV7-9 to TRBJ1-4; D unresolved. The CDR3 region is CASSSSEKLFF. The CDR3 DNA sequence: TGTGCCAGCAGTTCGAGCGAAAAACTGTTTTTT. Drawing the rest from reference TRBV7-9 and TRBJ1-4, the complete variable domain is DTGVSQNPRHKITKRGQNVTFRCDPISEHNRLYWYRQTLGQGPEFLTYFQNEAQLEKSRLLSDRFSAERPKGSFSTLEIQRTEQGDSAMYLCASSSSEKLFFGSGTQLSVL.